This TCR beta chain appears in the sequencing data of a study of OX40 agonist ivuxolimab in advanced cancers. Study-level results: Among the lowest levels of clonal expansion were found in partial responders at 0.1-3.0 mg/kg. Expanded clones belonging to CD8+ T cells outnumbered, on average, those of CD4+.

Per germline, CDR1 MNHNY and CDR2 SVGAGI (reference sequence). The CDR3 covers 12 residues. Trimming cost V 10 bases and J 3 bases, with 12 bases left between them. Regarding this clone: What it recognizes is unknown.

The repertoire was sequenced with immunoSEQ multiplex PCR; TCRdb's copy has only in-frame clones and lacks some. This sample carries 66,000 or so clones, roughly 81% of them seen once, and the ten largest clones take 1.5% to 2%. The chain recombines TRBV6-6 with TRBJ1-1; D may be TRBD1 (5 bases). This receptor was identified in an adult with an advanced solid tumor such as melanoma, head and neck, liver or kidney cancer. The specimen comprised CD4+ or CD8+ T cells sorted from blood, sampled in a trial of the OX40 agonist ivuxolimab. The CDR3 bases are TGTGCCACCAAGGTAGGGGACACTGAAGCTTTCTTT. Its protein product is CATKVGDTEAFF.